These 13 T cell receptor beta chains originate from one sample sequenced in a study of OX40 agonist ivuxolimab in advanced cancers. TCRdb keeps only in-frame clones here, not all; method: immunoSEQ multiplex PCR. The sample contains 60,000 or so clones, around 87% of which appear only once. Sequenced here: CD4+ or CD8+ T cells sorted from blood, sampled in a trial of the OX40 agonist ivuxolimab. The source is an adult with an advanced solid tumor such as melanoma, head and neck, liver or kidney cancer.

The CDR3 bases are TGTGCCAGCAGCTTGGCTCTCCGGGAAGGAACTGAAGCTTTCTTT. Translation: CASSLALREGTEAFF. J is TRBJ1-1 and V is TRBV5-6; D gene uncertain. There are 15 residues in the CDR3. CDR1 and CDR2 from the germline V gene are SGHDT and YYEEEE. Trimming left V 0 bases short and J 5 bases short, with 14 bases between.

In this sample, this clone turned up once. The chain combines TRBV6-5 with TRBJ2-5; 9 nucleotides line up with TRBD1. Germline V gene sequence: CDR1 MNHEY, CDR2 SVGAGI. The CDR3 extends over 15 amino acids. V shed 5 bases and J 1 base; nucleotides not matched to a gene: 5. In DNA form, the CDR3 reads TGTGCCAGCAGTCGCTCGACAGGGGGCCAAGAGACCCAGTACTTC. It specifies CASSRSTGGQETQYF.

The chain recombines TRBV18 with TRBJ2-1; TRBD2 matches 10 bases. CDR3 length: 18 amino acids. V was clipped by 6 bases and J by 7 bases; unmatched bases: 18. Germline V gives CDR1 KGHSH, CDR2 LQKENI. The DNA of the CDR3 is TGTGCCAGCTCGCCCACCCCGAGGTACAGCGGGGGGGGGAATGAGCAGTTCTTC. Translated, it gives CASSPTPRYSGGGNEQFF.

The DNA for the CDR3 is TGTGCCAGCAGCTTGGGGACGGGACCCGGCTACGAGCAGTACTTC. Protein: CASSLGTGPGYEQYF. The chain has TRBV5-4 and TRBJ2-7; D is tentatively TRBD1 or TRBD2 (5 bases each). This CDR3 region has 15 residues. CDR1 and CDR2 (germline): SGHNT, YYREEE (reference sequence). The ends were cut back, 0 bases at V and 3 bases at J, with 13 bases in the middle.

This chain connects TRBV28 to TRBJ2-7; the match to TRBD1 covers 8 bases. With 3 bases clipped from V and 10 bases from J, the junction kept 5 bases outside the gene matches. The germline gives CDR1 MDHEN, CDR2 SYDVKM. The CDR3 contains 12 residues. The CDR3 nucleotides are TGTGCCAGCAGTTTCCCGGGACAGGTACAGTACTTC. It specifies CASSFPGQVQYF. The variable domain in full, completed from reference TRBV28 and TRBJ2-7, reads DVKVTQSSRYLVKRTGEKVFLECVQDMDHENMFWYRQDPGLGLRLIYFSYDVKMKEKGDIPEGYSVSREKKERFSLILESASTNQTSMYLCASSFPGQVQYFGPGTRLTVT.

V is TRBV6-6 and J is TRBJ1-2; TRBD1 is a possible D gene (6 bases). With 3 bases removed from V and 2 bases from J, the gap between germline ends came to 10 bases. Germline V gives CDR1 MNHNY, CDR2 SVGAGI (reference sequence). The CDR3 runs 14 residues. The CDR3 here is CASSYTGQNYGYTF. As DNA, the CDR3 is TGTGCCAGCAGTTATACAGGGCAGAACTATGGCTACACCTTC.

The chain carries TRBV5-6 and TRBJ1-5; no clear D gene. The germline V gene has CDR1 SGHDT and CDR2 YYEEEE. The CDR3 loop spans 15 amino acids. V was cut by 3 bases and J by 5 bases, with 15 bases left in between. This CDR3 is CASSSLRSWDQPQHF. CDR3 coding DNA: TGTGCCAGCAGCTCCCTTAGGAGCTGGGATCAGCCCCAGCATTTT.

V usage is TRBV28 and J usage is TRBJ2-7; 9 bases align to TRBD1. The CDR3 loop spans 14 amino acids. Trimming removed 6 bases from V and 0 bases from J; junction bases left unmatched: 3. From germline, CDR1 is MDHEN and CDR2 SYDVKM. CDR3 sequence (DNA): TGTGCCAGCAGAAGGGGACAGGGCTCCTACGAGCAGTACTTC. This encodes CASRRGQGSYEQYF. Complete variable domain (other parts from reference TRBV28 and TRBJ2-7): DVKVTQSSRYLVKRTGEKVFLECVQDMDHENMFWYRQDPGLGLRLIYFSYDVKMKEKGDIPEGYSVSREKKERFSLILESASTNQTSMYLCASRRGQGSYEQYFGPGTRLTVT.

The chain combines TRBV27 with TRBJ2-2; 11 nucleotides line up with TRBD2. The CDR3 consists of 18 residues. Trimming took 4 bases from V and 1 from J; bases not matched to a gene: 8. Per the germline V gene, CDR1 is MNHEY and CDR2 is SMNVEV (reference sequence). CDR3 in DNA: TGTGCCAGCAGTTCGAGGGACGGGACTAGCGGGAACACCGGGGAGCTGTTTTTT. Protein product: CASSSRDGTSGNTGELFF.

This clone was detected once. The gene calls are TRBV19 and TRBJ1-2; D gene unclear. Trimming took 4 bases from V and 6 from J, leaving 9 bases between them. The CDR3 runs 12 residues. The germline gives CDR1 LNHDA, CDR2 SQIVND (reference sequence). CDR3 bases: TGTGCCAGTAGTAATCCCGGGGATGGCTACACCTTC. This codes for CASSNPGDGYTF.

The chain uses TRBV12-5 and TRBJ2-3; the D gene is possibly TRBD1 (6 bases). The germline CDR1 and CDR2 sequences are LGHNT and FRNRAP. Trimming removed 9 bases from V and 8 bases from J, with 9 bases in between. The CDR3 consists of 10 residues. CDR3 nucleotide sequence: TGTGCTAGGGGCAGGGGTACGCAGTATTTT. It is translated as CARGRGTQYF. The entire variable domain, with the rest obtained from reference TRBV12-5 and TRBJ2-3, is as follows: DARVTQTPRHKVTEMGQEVTMRCQPILGHNTVFWYRQTMMQGLELLAYFRNRAPLDDSGMPKDRFSAEMPDATLATLKIQPSEPRDSAVYFCARGRGTQYFGPGTRLTVL.

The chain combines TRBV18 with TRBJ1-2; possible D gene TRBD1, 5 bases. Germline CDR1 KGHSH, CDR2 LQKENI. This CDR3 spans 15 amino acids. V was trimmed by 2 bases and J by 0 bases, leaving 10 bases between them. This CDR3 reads CASSPGTATNYGYTF. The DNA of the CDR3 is TGTGCCAGCTCACCAGGGACGGCAACTAACTATGGCTACACCTTC.

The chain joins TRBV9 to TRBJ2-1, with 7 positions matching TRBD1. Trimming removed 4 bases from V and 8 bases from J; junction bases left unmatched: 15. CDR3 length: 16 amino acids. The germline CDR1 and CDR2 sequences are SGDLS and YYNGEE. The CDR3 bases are TGTGCCAGCAGCCCGTATACAACAGACAGGGACCATGAGCAGTTCTTC. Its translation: CASSPYTTDRDHEQFF.